A single sample is the source of the 16 T cell receptor beta chains below, sequenced in a study of T cells expressing NK-cell markers (dated by TCRdb to the early 2020s). Library preparation was by 5' RACE. TCRdb shows the sequencer as Illumina HiSeq 2000. TCRdb reprocessed the public reads and reports one entry per CDR3 protein sequence, without DNA. The sample has about 410,000 distinct CDR3 sequences on record. About 11% of the sample belongs to the ten largest clones. The sample taken for sequencing was blood T cells: a sorted CD56 or NKG2C T cell subset, CD4+ or CD8+ T cells, or bulk PBMC T cells (not recorded which). The receptors originated from a woman aged 50 to 65 in good health. Donor details come from another sample of the same person, matched by shared clones.

The J gene is TRBJ1-1, the V gene TRBV18. From germline, CDR1 is KGHSH and CDR2 LQKENI. This CDR3 is 15 amino acids long. The CDR3 here is CASSVPRGQHTEAFF.

The chain is built from TRBV20-1 and TRBJ2-1; checking the TCRdb D call of TRBD2 is not possible without DNA. From germline, CDR1 is DFQATT and CDR2 SNEGSKA (reference sequence). This CDR3 comprises 13 residues. The CDR3 spells CSTVQRVQAEQFF.

The V gene is TRBV12-5, the J gene TRBJ2-3; TCRdb's assignment of TRBD1 cannot be checked, as there is no DNA. Germline CDR1 is LGHNT and CDR2 is FRNRAP. This CDR3 region has 14 residues. Here the CDR3 reads CASGPTPPGGTQYF.

This chain connects TRBV20-1 to TRBJ2-4; without DNA, the TCRdb call of TRBD2 cannot be checked. The length of the CDR3 is 15 residues. In germline, CDR1 is DFQATT, CDR2 SNEGSKA (reference sequence). The CDR3 loop reads CSARDPGSRNGIQYF.

The CDR3 is CSVAGGRRQPQHF. The chain is built from TRBV29-1 and TRBJ1-5; the D gene TCRdb calls, TRBD1, cannot be checked with no DNA. The germline V gene has CDR1 SQVTM and CDR2 ANQGSEA. CDR3 length: 13 residues.

V usage is TRBV12-3 or TRBV12-4 and J usage is TRBJ2-2; TCRdb designates TRBD2, a call that cannot be tested without DNA. The CDR3 loop spans 14 amino acids. The chain's CDR3 is CASSALSVGGELFF.

The V call is TRBV4-1, the J call TRBJ1-1. Per the germline V gene, CDR1 is MGHRA and CDR2 is YSYEKL. The CDR3 sequence is 14 residues long. The CDR3 here is CASSQPTMNTEAFF.

The rearrangement joins TRBV7-2 to TRBJ2-1. This CDR3 is built from 13 residues. CDR1 is SGHTA and CDR2 is FQGNSA in the germline V gene. The CDR3 here is CASSPDPTHEQFF.

The chain combines TRBV5-1 with TRBJ1-1. Looked up from germline, CDR1 is SGHRS and CDR2 is YFSETQ. This CDR3 is 14 amino acids long. The CDR3 reads CASSLAGERTEAFF.

V and J are TRBV4-1 and TRBJ2-5. The germline V gene has CDR1 MGHRA and CDR2 YSYEKL. The CDR3 extends over 15 amino acids. CDR3 sequence: CASSRTGERGETQYF.

This sequence joins TRBV5-1 and TRBJ2-7; TCRdb gives TRBD2 as the D gene, but with no DNA this cannot be confirmed. The germline V gene has CDR1 SGHRS and CDR2 YFSETQ. This CDR3 spans 15 amino acids. The CDR3 region is CASSLVSGVADEQYF.

The chain is built from TRBV11-2 and TRBJ2-1; the D call of TRBD2 rests on TCRdb alone, since no DNA is present to check it. The CDR3 runs 16 residues. Germline assignment: CDR1 SGHAT and CDR2 FQNNGV. The CDR3 loop is CASSWSTSGLLRGQFF.

V and J are TRBV6-5 and TRBJ2-6. The germline V gene has CDR1 MNHEY and CDR2 SVGAGI. There are 17 residues in the CDR3. This CDR3 is CASSLRQASLKINVLTF.

CDR3: CASSEIRGLAGEGEQFF. The V gene is TRBV10-2, the J gene TRBJ2-1; the D call from TCRdb, TRBD2, cannot be confirmed without DNA. The germline V gene has CDR1 WSHSY and CDR2 SAAADI. The CDR3 is 17 residues long.

The genes are TRBV18 and TRBJ2-1; TCRdb's D call, TRBD2, is unchecked because there is no DNA. This CDR3 spans 17 amino acids. In germline, CDR1 is KGHSH, CDR2 LQKENI. The CDR3 sequence is CASSPPVAGVGYNEQFF.

The V and J genes are TRBV12-3 or TRBV12-4 and TRBJ2-6. The CDR3 is 12 amino acids. CDR3: CASRPGDNVLTF.